What follows are 10 T cell receptor beta chains derived from one specimen sequenced in a study of shared clonotypes between healthy human individuals. TCRdb's table, derived via immunoSEQ multiplex PCR, lists solely in-frame clones and lacks some. The sample consists of about 490,000 clones, approximately 80% of them appearing once. Input material: PBMCs. These receptors originate from a middle-aged woman in good health. Some clones in this sample may be carry-over from other donors' samples.

The J gene is TRBJ1-1, the V gene TRBV7-3, with no clear D. CDR3 size: 13 residues. The V and J ends lost 5 bases and 1 base respectively, with 8 bases between them. Per the germline V gene, CDR1 is SGHTA and CDR2 is FQGTGA. CDR3 DNA: TGTGCCAGCAGCCCTCGGGGGAACACTGAAGCTTTCTTT. Translation: CASSPRGNTEAFF.

V usage is TRBV5-1 and J usage is TRBJ2-2; no definite D call. Germline V lookup: CDR1 SGHRS, CDR2 YFSETQ. The CDR3 contains 15 residues. Between the trimmed V and J ends, which lost 0 bases and 7 bases, there was a span of 13 bases. The chain's CDR3 is CASSLDPLLYGELFF. The DNA of the CDR3 is TGCGCCAGCAGCTTGGATCCTCTCTTGTACGGGGAGCTGTTTTTT.

This chain connects TRBV28 to TRBJ2-7; 8 bases are shared with TRBD2. The germline gives CDR1 MDHEN, CDR2 SYDVKM. Losses at the gene ends were 7 bases for V and 2 bases for J; bases not matched to a gene: 4. This CDR3 contains 13 residues. CDR3: CASTTSATYEQYF. The CDR3 bases are TGTGCCAGCACGACTAGCGCCACCTACGAGCAGTACTTC. Using reference TRBV28 and TRBJ2-7 for the parts outside the CDR3, the full variable domain is DVKVTQSSRYLVKRTGEKVFLECVQDMDHENMFWYRQDPGLGLRLIYFSYDVKMKEKGDIPEGYSVSREKKERFSLILESASTNQTSMYLCASTTSATYEQYFGPGTRLTVT.

The V and J genes are TRBV7-2 and TRBJ1-2; 7 nucleotides agree with TRBD1. Germline V CDR1 and CDR2: SGHTA, FQGNSA. J lost 6 bases, V lost 5 bases, and 12 bases had no gene match. This CDR3 has 15 amino acids. The CDR3 protein is CASSRSPGTVHGYTF. Written as DNA, the CDR3 is TGTGCCAGCAGCAGGAGTCCCGGGACAGTCCATGGCTACACCTTC.

The chain combines TRBV5-1 with TRBJ2-7; TRBD2 matches 10 bases. The CDR3 is made up of 15 amino acids. Germline loops: CDR1 SGHRS, CDR2 YFSETQ. J gave up 0 bases and V 4 bases, and 4 bases lay outside the gene matches. CDR3 residues: CASSTGLAASYEQYF. The DNA for the CDR3 is TGCGCCAGCAGCACCGGACTAGCGGCCTCCTACGAGCAGTACTTC. The entire variable domain, with the rest obtained from reference TRBV5-1 and TRBJ2-7, is as follows: KAGVTQTPRYLIKTRGQQVTLSCSPISGHRSVSWYQQTPGQGLQFLFEYFSETQRNKGNFPGRFSGRQFSNSRSEMNVSTLELGDSALYLCASSTGLAASYEQYFGPGTRLTVT.

The sample holds one count of this clone. The V call is TRBV7-8, the J call TRBJ2-1, with D possibly called TRBD1 or TRBD2 (5 bases each). The germline CDR1 and CDR2 sequences are SGHVS and FQNEAQ. V dropped 3 bases and J dropped 0 bases, with 18 bases sitting between them. There are 18 residues in the CDR3. CDR3 coding DNA: TGTGCCAGCAGCTTCGGAACATATCGGGGCAACTCCTACAATGAGCAGTTCTTC. This encodes CASSFGTYRGNSYNEQFF.

The gene calls are TRBV7-2 and TRBJ2-2; 9 nucleotides align to TRBD2. Germline CDR1 is SGHTA and CDR2 is FQGNSA. V dropped 4 bases and J dropped 5; count of bases not matched to a gene: 2. There are 14 residues in the CDR3. The CDR3, as DNA: TGTGCCAGCAGCTCCCTAGCGGGAACCGGGGAGCTGTTTTTT. Translating gives CASSSLAGTGELFF.

This chain links TRBV6-1 with TRBJ1-1; no definite D call. CDR1 is MNHNS, CDR2 SASEGT, per germline. The CDR3 loop spans 13 amino acids. V was shortened by 6 bases and J by 7 bases, with 15 bases between the two germline ends. The CDR3 nucleotides read TGTGCCAGCAGATGGGAGATGAGTGTTGAAGCTTTCTTT. Translation gives CASRWEMSVEAFF.

The chain joins TRBV7-9 to TRBJ2-2; 9 bases are shared with TRBD2. Trimming removed 2 bases from V and 4 bases from J; junction bases left unmatched: 2. The CDR3 has 15 amino acids. Germline V gene data show CDR1 as SEHNR and CDR2 as FQNEAQ (reference sequence). This CDR3 is CASSLRAGGTGELFF. DNA of the CDR3: TGTGCCAGCAGCTTAAGAGCGGGAGGCACCGGGGAGCTGTTTTTT.

This sequence joins TRBV5-1 and TRBJ2-2; no reliable D call. Germline CDR1 SGHRS, CDR2 YFSETQ. The CDR3 loop spans 14 amino acids. V was trimmed by 0 bases and J by 4 bases, leaving 7 bases between them. The CDR3 here is CASSLGIITGELFF. CDR3 coding DNA: TGCGCCAGCAGCTTGGGGATCATCACCGGGGAGCTGTTTTTT.